Listed here are 26 T cell receptor beta chains from one sample, sequenced in a study of shared clonotypes between healthy human individuals. The assay was immunoSEQ multiplex PCR, and TCRdb's table has in-frame clones only and misses some. The data show about 450,000 clones, 75% to 85% seen once. Material: PBMCs. These receptors were collected from a woman aged 40 to 50 in good health. Some clones in this sample may be carry-over from other donors' samples.

The chain is built from TRBV7-8 and TRBJ2-3; tentative D call: TRBD2 (6 bases). The V end was cut by 5 bases, the J end by 0 bases, with 24 bases between. CDR1 is SGHVS and CDR2 is FQNEAQ in the germline V gene. The CDR3 length is 19 residues. CDR3 coding DNA: TGTGCCAGCAGCCCCACGGGGGAGGACTACACCTCTAGCACAGATACGCAGTATTTT. This encodes CASSPTGEDYTSSTDTQYF.

The chain combines TRBV29-1 with TRBJ2-7; no firm D call. Trimming took off 4 bases at V and 2 bases at J, with 6 bases between the two ends. CDR1 is SQVTM and CDR2 is ANQGSEA in the germline V gene. The CDR3 is 11 residues long. The CDR3 sequence: CSVVLTYEQYF. The CDR3 nucleotides read TGCAGCGTTGTACTTACCTACGAGCAGTACTTC.

The chain couples TRBV2 to TRBJ1-5; D is perhaps TRBD1 (5 bases). Germline lookup yields CDR1 SNHLY and CDR2 FYNNEI. V was pared by 2 bases and J by 1 base, with 9 bases between. This CDR3 region has 15 residues. The CDR3 region is CASSERAGSNQPQHF. CDR3 in DNA: TGTGCCAGCAGTGAACGCGCAGGGAGCAATCAGCCCCAGCATTTT.

The V call is TRBV5-6, the J call TRBJ2-4; D unclear. Trimming removed 0 bases at V and 0 bases at J, with 7 bases between. The germline V gene has CDR1 SGHDT and CDR2 YYEEEE. The CDR3 is 15 amino acids. The CDR3 sequence: CASSLVSLAKNIQYF. The CDR3, as DNA: TGTGCCAGCAGCTTGGTTTCCTTAGCCAAAAACATTCAGTACTTC.

This clone was seen just once. The chain uses TRBV27 and TRBJ2-7, with D perhaps being TRBD1 or TRBD2 (5 bases each). The length of the CDR3 is 16 residues. Germline V lookup: CDR1 MNHEY, CDR2 SMNVEV (reference sequence). Trimming removed 3 bases from V and 3 bases from J, with 18 bases in between. DNA for the CDR3: TGTGCCAGCAGTTTCTCAGGGCTAGCCCAGGACTACGAGCAGTACTTC. Amino acid sequence: CASSFSGLAQDYEQYF.

This clone was recorded many times. The V call is TRBV6-5, the J call TRBJ2-5; D is perhaps TRBD1 (6 bases). The V gene's germline CDR1 is MNHEY and CDR2 SVGAGI. Deletions cut 6 bases from V and 4 bases from J, with 18 bases between. The CDR3 length is 15 residues. The CDR3 DNA sequence: TGTGCCAGCAGCACCGTACAGGGTTTGGCAGAGACCCAGTACTTC. It yields the protein CASSTVQGLAETQYF.

A few counts support this clone. This chain uses TRBV27 with TRBJ2-2; 10 nucleotides line up with TRBD1. The V and J ends lost 6 bases and 6 bases, in that order; junction bases with no gene match: 7. The germline gives CDR1 MNHEY, CDR2 SMNVEV (reference sequence). CDR3 length equals 15 residues. CDR3 loop: CASRQTGGAAGELFF. In DNA, the CDR3 is TGTGCCAGCAGGCAGACAGGGGGCGCGGCCGGGGAGCTGTTTTTT.

This clone was observed once. The J gene is TRBJ2-4, the V gene TRBV7-9; 14 nucleotides line up with TRBD2. The CDR3 contains 18 residues. Unmatched junction bases numbered 6, after V lost 5 bases and J lost 0 bases. The germline gives CDR1 SEHNR, CDR2 FQNEAQ (reference sequence). This chain's CDR3 is CASSPTSGRALAKNIQYF. CDR3 coding DNA: TGTGCCAGCAGCCCGACTAGCGGGAGGGCCCTAGCCAAAAACATTCAGTACTTC.

The CDR3 bases are TGCAGCGTTTCCGATGCGGGTGAAGCTTTCTTT. Translation gives CSVSDAGEAFF. The rearrangement joins TRBV29-1 to TRBJ1-1; D gene unclear. Per the germline V gene, CDR1 is SQVTM and CDR2 is ANQGSEA. The V end lost 5 bases, the J end lost 7 bases, and 11 bases lay between the germline ends. The length of the CDR3 is 11 residues.

This clone was counted ten times or more. The chain links TRBV7-8 to TRBJ2-7, with D possibly being TRBD1 or TRBD2 (7 bases each). V was clipped by 10 bases and J by 6 bases, with 22 bases between them. The germline CDR1 and CDR2 sequences are SGHVS and FQNEAQ. This CDR3 spans 14 amino acids. Here the CDR3 reads CATRRGRESGEQYF. The CDR3 nucleotides are TGTGCCACCCGGAGGGGGCGGGAGTCGGGCGAGCAGTACTTC.

This chain uses TRBV27 with TRBJ1-2, with 7 bases matching TRBD1. Unmatched junction bases numbered 5, after V lost 3 bases and J lost 4 bases. The CDR3 sequence is 14 residues long. Germline lookup yields CDR1 MNHEY and CDR2 SMNVEV (reference sequence). CDR3 coding DNA: TGTGCCAGCAGTTTCCGACAGGGTGGCTATGGCTACACCTTC. Translating gives CASSFRQGGYGYTF.

This chain connects TRBV30 to TRBJ1-3; possibly TRBD1 for D (5 bases). The germline V and J ends were trimmed by 4 bases and 7 bases, with 14 bases remaining between them. CDR1 and CDR2 from the germline V gene are GTSNPN and SVGIG (reference sequence). This CDR3 comprises 13 residues. CDR3: CAWTPGTPNTIYF. The CDR3 DNA is TGTGCCTGGACCCCCGGGACTCCTAACACCATATATTTT.

V gene TRBV21-1 combines with J gene TRBJ2-3; the D call TRBD2 from the table was never checked on the DNA. TRBV21-1 is a listed pseudogene. The CDR3 runs 16 residues. The CDR3 loop is CASSKLVPGGTDTQYF. The CDR3 DNA sequence: TGTGCCAGCAGCAAATTAGTCCCCGGGGGCACAGATACGCAGTATTTT.

The V and J genes are TRBV19 and TRBJ2-2, with D possibly being TRBD1 (6 bases). The CDR3 is 14 amino acids. V was shortened by 3 bases and J by 6 bases, with 11 bases between the two germline ends. The germline gives CDR1 LNHDA, CDR2 SQIVND (reference sequence). The CDR3 region is CASSILQGSGELFF. The CDR3 bases are TGTGCCAGTAGTATCCTACAGGGCTCCGGGGAGCTGTTTTTT.

This clone was seen a few times. The V call is TRBV5-5, the J call TRBJ1-1; D is ambiguous. CDR1 and CDR2 from the germline V gene are SGHKS and YYEKEE (reference sequence). Trimming removed 0 bases at V and 4 bases at J, with 10 bases between. This CDR3 region has 14 residues. This chain's CDR3 is CASSLVGYPTEAFF. The CDR3 region has the DNA TGTGCCAGCAGCTTGGTCGGGTACCCCACTGAAGCTTTCTTT. The whole variable domain, filled in from reference TRBV5-5 and TRBJ1-1, reads DAGVTQSPTHLIKTRGQQVTLRCSPISGHKSVSWYQQVLGQGPQFIFQYYEKEERGRGNFPDRFSARQFPNYSSELNVNALLLGDSALYLCASSLVGYPTEAFFGQGTRLTVV.

The table lists this clone with a count of one. The rearrangement joins TRBV19 to TRBJ2-1; D is ambiguous. The CDR3 extends over 16 amino acids. Per the germline V gene, CDR1 is LNHDA and CDR2 is SQIVND (reference sequence). V lost 4 bases to trimming and J lost 1 base, with 14 bases between them. The CDR3 protein is CASSTPLPGSYNEQFF. CDR3 bases: TGTGCCAGTAGTACCCCTCTGCCTGGGTCCTACAATGAGCAGTTCTTC. Full variable domain (outside the CDR3, taken from reference TRBV19 and TRBJ2-1): DGGITQSPKYLFRKEGQNVTLSCEQNLNHDAMYWYRQDPGQGLRLIYYSQIVNDFQKGDIAEGYSVSREKKESFPLTVTSAQKNPTAFYLCASSTPLPGSYNEQFFGPGTRLTVL.

The DNA for the CDR3 is TGTGCCAGCAGTAAGCCAGGGGGCCTGTACGAGCAGTACTTC. This codes for CASSKPGGLYEQYF. The chain links TRBV28 to TRBJ2-7; 8 bases agree with TRBD1. V gave up 5 bases and J gave up 4 bases; unmatched junction bases: 7. This CDR3 is 14 amino acids long. Germline values: CDR1 MDHEN, CDR2 SYDVKM. The whole variable domain, remainder taken from reference TRBV28 and TRBJ2-7, is DVKVTQSSRYLVKRTGEKVFLECVQDMDHENMFWYRQDPGLGLRLIYFSYDVKMKEKGDIPEGYSVSREKKERFSLILESASTNQTSMYLCASSKPGGLYEQYFGPGTRLTVT.

This clone has just a few counts. The chain is built from TRBV4-1 and TRBJ2-2; D possibly corresponds to TRBD2 (6 bases). The V and J ends lost 1 base and 7 bases respectively, with 16 bases between them. The CDR3 consists of 16 residues. The germline V gene encodes CDR1 MGHRA and CDR2 YSYEKL. The CDR3 region is CASSQGKGGSGGELFF. The DNA of the CDR3 is TGCGCCAGCAGCCAAGGCAAGGGAGGTTCGGGCGGGGAGCTGTTTTTT.

The genes are TRBV2 and TRBJ2-1; TRBD2 might be the D (6 bases). Trimming took off 3 bases at V and 1 base at J, with 16 bases between the two ends. Germline V gene data show CDR1 as SNHLY and CDR2 as FYNNEI. The CDR3 totals 17 residues. This CDR3 reads CASSDHPLLASYNEQFF. The CDR3, as DNA: TGTGCCAGCAGTGACCACCCCCTACTAGCATCCTACAATGAGCAGTTCTTC. Together with reference TRBV2 and TRBJ2-1, the CDR3 gives the full variable domain: EPEVTQTPSHQVTQMGQEVILRCVPISNHLYFYWYRQILGQKVEFLVSFYNNEISEKSEIFDDQFSVERPDGSNFTLKIRSTKLEDSAMYFCASSDHPLLASYNEQFFGPGTRLTVL.

This sequence joins TRBV19 and TRBJ2-5; D not certain. The CDR3 sequence is 14 residues long. V was cut by 3 bases and J by 3 bases, with 11 bases left in between. Per germline, CDR1 LNHDA and CDR2 SQIVND (reference sequence). In DNA form, the CDR3 reads TGTGCCAGTAGTATCAACGGAGTTGAAGAGACCCAGTACTTC. It is translated as CASSINGVEETQYF.

V and J are TRBV4-2 and TRBJ1-4; tentative D call: TRBD1 (6 bases). Deletions cut 1 base from V and 7 bases from J, with 10 bases between. From germline, CDR1 is LGHNA and CDR2 YNFKEQ. The CDR3 has 14 residues. CDR3 protein: CASSQAGVGEKLFF. The CDR3 DNA follows: TGTGCCAGCAGCCAAGCAGGGGTGGGTGAAAAACTGTTTTTT.

The genes are TRBV6-1 and TRBJ2-7; 8 positions agree with TRBD2. Germline CDR1 reads MNHNS; CDR2 reads SASEGT. There are 15 residues in the CDR3. Losses at the gene ends were 5 bases for V and 5 bases for J; bases not matched to a gene: 11. CDR3 sequence reads: CASSPRTSFFDEQYF. The CDR3 coding sequence is TGTGCCAGCAGTCCCCGGACTAGCTTTTTCGACGAGCAGTACTTC.

A note on this clone: An end of the junction does not agree with germline; a read error may underlie this. The rearrangement links TRBV6-4 to TRBJ1-4, with D maybe TRBD1 (6 bases). Germline V gives CDR1 MRHNA, CDR2 SNTAGT. The CDR3 is 15 amino acids. CDR3 sequence reads: CAISESGALGGKLFF. In DNA form, the CDR3 reads TGTGCCATCAGTGAGTCGGGGGCCCTGGGTGGAAAACTGTTTTTT.

The rearrangement uses TRBV5-1 and TRBJ2-3; possibly TRBD2 for D (5 bases). V was clipped by 2 bases and J by 1 base, with 14 bases between them. Per the germline V gene, CDR1 is SGHRS and CDR2 is YFSETQ. The CDR3 is 16 amino acids. The CDR3 DNA reads as TGCGCCAGCAGCTTCGGTGCGGGTACTGGCACAGATACGCAGTATTTT. Translated: CASSFGAGTGTDTQYF.

This rearrangement joins TRBV28 to TRBJ2-7; D is perhaps TRBD2 (5 bases). Trimming removed 10 bases at V and 6 bases at J, with 16 bases between. The CDR3 has 12 amino acids. The germline V gene encodes CDR1 MDHEN and CDR2 SYDVKM. The CDR3 here is CATVGGPREQYF. Written as DNA, the CDR3 is TGTGCCACAGTTGGAGGCCCACGCGAGCAGTACTTC.

V usage is TRBV5-1 and J usage is TRBJ2-7; a weak D match, TRBD2 (6 bases). The V gene's germline CDR1 is SGHRS and CDR2 YFSETQ. Trimming pared 0 bases from V and 1 base from J, leaving 11 bases between. The length of the CDR3 is 15 residues. CDR3: CASSLAGSGSYEQYF. The DNA for the CDR3 is TGCGCCAGCAGCTTGGCTGGTAGCGGTTCCTACGAGCAGTACTTC.